Listed below are T cell receptor beta chains from one sample, sequenced in a study of identical twins. From the 5' RACE reads, TCRdb called clonotypes with MiXCR, one entry per CDR3 protein. The sample includes about 340,000 distinct CDR3 sequences, 7% to 9.5% of them seen just once. The sample consisted of naive T cells sorted from blood. These receptors all come from a woman aged 45-65 years in good health. The CDR3 runs from the conserved cysteine through the conserved F or W. The D gene is left open where the match is weak. The size entry is marked missing in some rows and otherwise reads once, few, many or a size class.

j_gene: TRBJ2-1
v_gene: TRBV29-1
d_gene: TRBD2
abundance: few
CDR3aa: CSAYTGTSNEQFF
CDR3nt: TGCAGCGCCTACACCGGGACTAGCAATGAGCAGTTCTTC

j_gene: TRBJ2-7
v_gene: TRBV6-4
d_gene: .
abundance: many
CDR3aa: CASSRQGGSEQYF
CDR3nt: TGTGCCAGCAGTCGACAGGGAGGAAGCGAGCAGTACTTC

j_gene: TRBJ2-1
v_gene: TRBV18
d_gene: TRBD2
abundance: .
CDR3aa: CASSPRGLAGVILFNEQFF
CDR3nt: TGTGCCAGCTCCCCACGGGGACTAGCGGGAGTGATTTTATTTAATGAGCAGTTCTTC

j_gene: TRBJ1-3
v_gene: TRBV4-1
d_gene: .
abundance: .
CDR3aa: CASSQVDLENTIYF
CDR3nt: TGCGCCAGCAGCCAAGTGGATCTAGAAAACACCATATATTTT

j_gene: TRBJ2-5
v_gene: TRBV7-9
d_gene: .
abundance: .
CDR3aa: CASSLRVGSEETQYF
CDR3nt: TGTGCCAGCAGCTTACGGGTGGGGTCGGAAGAGACCCAGTACTTC

j_gene: TRBJ1-5
v_gene: TRBV7-8
d_gene: .
abundance: .
CDR3aa: CASSLVEGNQPQHF
CDR3nt: TGTGCCAGCAGCTTAGTTGAGGGCAATCAGCCCCAGCATTTT

j_gene: TRBJ2-5
v_gene: TRBV20-1
d_gene: .
abundance: .
CDR3aa: CSARDHGTLQETQYF
CDR3nt: TGCAGTGCTAGAGATCATGGGACTCTCCAAGAGACCCAGTACTTC

j_gene: TRBJ2-1
v_gene: TRBV29-1
d_gene: .
abundance: .
CDR3aa: CSVDRGQGGQFF
CDR3nt: TGCAGCGTTGACCGGGGGCAGGGGGGGCAGTTCTTC

j_gene: TRBJ1-4
v_gene: TRBV25-1
d_gene: TRBD1
abundance: .
CDR3aa: CASTSDRSEKLFF
CDR3nt: TGTGCCAGCACCTCGGACAGGAGTGAAAAACTGTTTTTT

j_gene: TRBJ2-7
v_gene: TRBV5-4
d_gene: .
abundance: few
CDR3aa: CASSLVYSPYEQYF
CDR3nt: TGTGCCAGCAGCTTGGTGTACAGTCCCTACGAGCAGTACTTC

j_gene: TRBJ1-2
v_gene: TRBV20-1
d_gene: TRBD1
abundance: many
CDR3aa: CSATPGTGVNYGYTF
CDR3nt: TGCAGTGCTACCCCCGGGACAGGGGTGAACTATGGCTACACCTTC

j_gene: TRBJ2-1
v_gene: TRBV7-9
d_gene: TRBD2
abundance: many
CDR3aa: CASSLAGTSGRNEQFF
CDR3nt: TGTGCCAGCAGCTTGGCTGGGACTAGCGGGAGGAATGAGCAGTTCTTC

j_gene: TRBJ2-5
v_gene: TRBV20-1
d_gene: .
abundance: few
CDR3aa: CSARDGRPRAETQYF
CDR3nt: TGCAGTGCTAGAGATGGCAGGCCGAGGGCAGAGACCCAGTACTTC

j_gene: TRBJ2-3
v_gene: TRBV29-1
d_gene: .
abundance: many
CDR3aa: CSVPGSFTDTQYF
CDR3nt: TGCAGCGTCCCGGGTAGCTTTACAGATACGCAGTATTTT

j_gene: TRBJ2-1
v_gene: TRBV7-8
d_gene: .
abundance: few
CDR3aa: CASSLPPSRGNINEQFF
CDR3nt: TGTGCCAGCAGCTTACCGCCCTCCAGGGGCAACATCAATGAGCAGTTCTTC

j_gene: TRBJ2-3
v_gene: TRBV3-1
d_gene: .
abundance: few
CDR3aa: CASSRGPAQYF
CDR3nt: TGTGCCAGCAGCCGCGGACCGGCGCAGTATTTT

j_gene: TRBJ2-1
v_gene: TRBV10-3
d_gene: .
abundance: few
CDR3aa: CAISTGGEGLILEQFF
CDR3nt: TGTGCCATCAGTACGGGCGGTGAGGGACTCATTCTTGAGCAGTTCTTC